Following are 29 T cell receptor beta chains from one sample sequenced in a study of cytomegalovirus exposure and HLA in healthy donors. Use of 60 Vbeta and 13 Jbeta primers characterized the PCR. Assay used: immunoSEQ multiplex PCR; TCRdb lists only in-frame clones, some missing. The data hold fewer than 150,000 clones, with approximately 72% observed a single time. The sequenced sample was PBMCs. These receptors were collected from a man in his sixties in good health and CMV-seropositive.

The rearrangement joins TRBV11-2 to TRBJ2-4, with a tentative D call TRBD1 (6 bases). CDR3 size: 17 residues. From germline, CDR1 is SGHAT and CDR2 FQNNGV. The V and J ends lost 1 base and 0 bases respectively, with 13 bases between them. The DNA for the CDR3 is TGTGCCAGCAGCTTAGGAGCAGGGGAGTTAGCCAAAAACATTCAGTACTTC. Translating gives CASSLGAGELAKNIQYF.

V is TRBV7-2 and J is TRBJ2-4; D gene unclear. Germline V gene data show CDR1 as SGHTA and CDR2 as FQGNSA. The CDR3 loop spans 13 amino acids. The V end was cut by 5 bases, the J end by 5 bases, with 10 bases between. For the CDR3, the DNA is TGTGCCAGCAGCCAAGCGCGGCAAAACATTCAGTACTTC. Translated: CASSQARQNIQYF.

This clone was counted once. A read error may produce the germline difference seen at one junction end. The chain joins TRBV11-2 to TRBJ2-7; D is unclear. CDR1 is SGHAT and CDR2 is FQNNGV in the germline V gene. The CDR3 has 13 amino acids. CDR3 in DNA: TGTGCCAGCAGCTTCTCCCTTTCCTACGCGCAGTACTTC. It translates to CASSFSLSYAQYF.

V gene TRBV5-1 combines with J gene TRBJ1-1, with D possibly TRBD1 on 5 matching bases. There are 14 residues in the CDR3. V lost 3 bases and J 1 base, leaving 10 bases between the germline ends. Per germline, CDR1 SGHRS and CDR2 YFSETQ. CDR3: CASSYLDRNTEAFF. CDR3 DNA sequence: TGCGCCAGCAGCTATCTCGACAGGAACACTGAAGCTTTCTTT.

This sequence joins TRBV7-6 and TRBJ2-6; D is possibly TRBD1 (5 bases). Germline CDR1 SGHVS, CDR2 FNYEAQ. V was trimmed by 5 bases and J by 3 bases, leaving 8 bases between them. CDR3 length: 14 amino acids. CDR3 DNA: TGTGCCAGCAGCCCCAGGGTTGGGGCCAACGTCCTGACTTTC. The encoded protein is CASSPRVGANVLTF.

The J gene is TRBJ2-1, the V gene TRBV6-1, with a tentative D call TRBD2 (5 bases). Trimming took off 1 base at V and 8 bases at J, with 18 bases between the two ends. The CDR3 runs 16 residues. Germline V gene lookup returns CDR1 MNHNS and CDR2 SASEGT. This chain's CDR3 is CASSEGSRSFSDEQFF. CDR3 nucleotide sequence: TGTGCCAGCAGTGAAGGGTCACGGAGTTTTAGCGATGAGCAGTTCTTC.

CDR3 sequence (DNA): TGTGCCAGCAGCTGGGGGGGCACCGGGGAGCTGTTTTTT. As protein: CASSWGGTGELFF. The rearrangement uses TRBV7-3 and TRBJ2-2, with 7 positions matching TRBD2. The CDR3 sequence is 13 residues long. J lost 4 bases, V lost 4 bases, and 0 bases had no gene match. The germline gives CDR1 SGHTA, CDR2 FQGTGA.

The rearrangement links TRBV18 to TRBJ2-5, with D perhaps matching TRBD2 (6 bases). The V and J ends lost 2 bases and 3 bases respectively, with 10 bases between them. The CDR3 sequence is 14 residues long. Germline lookup yields CDR1 KGHSH and CDR2 LQKENI. Written as DNA, the CDR3 is TGTGCCAGCTCACCAAACACGGGAGAAGAGACCCAGTACTTC. As protein: CASSPNTGEETQYF.

The chain uses TRBV16 and TRBJ2-3, with TRBD1 matching over 7 bases. Germline CDR1 KGHSY, CDR2 FQNENV. The V segment lost 5 bases and the J segment 5 bases; nucleotides outside the gene matches: 10. The CDR3 is 15 amino acids. The CDR3: CASSVGQENVDTQYF. The CDR3 region has the DNA TGTGCCAGCAGCGTCGGACAGGAGAACGTAGATACGCAGTATTTT.

In nucleotides, the CDR3 is TGTGCCAGCAGTTGGACTAGCGGCAGCACAGATACGCAGTATTTT. This encodes CASSWTSGSTDTQYF. The genes are TRBV6-6 and TRBJ2-3; 10 bases line up with TRBD2. CDR3 length: 15 residues. The V gene's germline CDR1 is MNHNY and CDR2 SVGAGI (reference sequence). Trimming removed 4 bases from V and 0 bases from J; junction bases left unmatched: 1.

The V call is TRBV4-2, the J call TRBJ2-5; TRBD2 matches 8 bases. Germline V lookup: CDR1 LGHNA, CDR2 YNFKEQ. The CDR3 runs to 16 residues. Losses at the gene ends were 5 bases for V and 4 bases for J; bases not matched to a gene: 12. CDR3 protein: CASSFPSGGDSETQYF. In nucleotides, the CDR3 is TGTGCCAGCAGCTTCCCCTCGGGGGGGGACTCAGAGACCCAGTACTTC.

The chain carries TRBV18 and TRBJ1-5, with D unclear. Germline CDR1 reads KGHSH; CDR2 reads LQKENI. The CDR3 totals 13 residues. The V end was cut by 5 bases, the J end by 1 base, with 6 bases between. The CDR3 loop reads CASSAQSNQPQHF. In nucleotides, the CDR3 is TGTGCCAGCTCAGCTCAGAGCAATCAGCCCCAGCATTTT.

J is TRBJ2-1 and V is TRBV5-1; TRBD2 aligns across 13 bases. The CDR3 extends over 17 amino acids. V shed 3 bases, J shed 4 bases, and the junction held 7 bases outside the gene matches. From germline, CDR1 is SGHRS and CDR2 YFSETQ. CDR3 nucleotides: TGCGCCAGCAGCTGGGTAGGGACTAGCGGGGATTACAATGAGCAGTTCTTC. It is translated as CASSWVGTSGDYNEQFF.

The chain has TRBV5-4 and TRBJ2-3; maybe TRBD2 (7 bases). From germline, CDR1 is SGHNT and CDR2 YYREEE (reference sequence). This CDR3 has 17 amino acids. Trimming removed 5 bases at V and 2 bases at J, with 21 bases between. Here the CDR3 DNA reads TGTGCCAGCAGTCCTACCGGGGCGGGGGCCAACACAGATACGCAGTATTTT. Amino acids: CASSPTGAGANTDTQYF. The complete variable domain, with remaining parts taken from reference TRBV5-4 and TRBJ2-3, reads ETGVTQSPTHLIKTRGQQVTLRCSSQSGHNTVSWYQQALGQGPQFIFQYYREEENGRGNFPPRFSGLQFPNYSSELNVNALELDDSALYLCASSPTGAGANTDTQYFGPGTRLTVL.

The CDR3 bases are TGTGCCAGCAGCCGTGGAGGGAACCAGATGAACACTGAAGCTTTCTTT. Protein product: CASSRGGNQMNTEAFF. The chain combines TRBV5-4 with TRBJ1-1; the D is unclear. The CDR3 sequence is 16 residues long. Germline CDR1 reads SGHNT; CDR2 reads YYREEE (reference sequence). Between the trimmed V and J ends, which lost 4 bases and 0 bases, there was a span of 16 bases.

The CDR3 sequence is CASGPRQGNTEAFF. CDR3 DNA sequence: TGTGCCAGCGGCCCCCGACAGGGGAACACTGAAGCTTTCTTT. The gene calls are TRBV7-9 and TRBJ1-1, with 7 bases that match TRBD1. With 8 bases clipped from V and 1 base from J, the junction kept 7 bases outside the gene matches. The CDR3 runs 14 residues. CDR1 and CDR2 from the germline V gene are SEHNR and FQNEAQ (reference sequence). The full variable domain, its missing parts supplied by reference TRBV7-9 and TRBJ1-1, is DTGVSQNPRHKITKRGQNVTFRCDPISEHNRLYWYRQTLGQGPEFLTYFQNEAQLEKSRLLSDRFSAERPKGSFSTLEIQRTEQGDSAMYLCASGPRQGNTEAFFGQGTRLTVV.

The CDR3 sequence: CASSLAGDRGHEQYF. CDR3 coding DNA: TGTGCCAGCAGCTTAGCAGGGGACAGGGGCCACGAGCAGTACTTC. The V gene is TRBV7-9, the J gene TRBJ2-7; 10 bases align to TRBD1. V shed 0 bases and J 5 bases; nucleotides not matched to a gene: 4. The CDR3 runs to 15 residues. Germline V CDR1 and CDR2: SEHNR, FQNEAQ (reference sequence).

The V gene is TRBV4-1, the J gene TRBJ2-1, with D tentatively TRBD2 (6 bases). V was clipped by 3 bases and J by 0 bases, with 15 bases between them. Germline values: CDR1 MGHRA, CDR2 YSYEKL. The CDR3 covers 17 residues. CDR3 loop: CASSHSAGTYSYNEQFF. In DNA form, the CDR3 reads TGCGCCAGCAGCCATTCCGCCGGGACTTACTCCTACAATGAGCAGTTCTTC.

This clone was observed a single time. The genes are TRBV5-6 and TRBJ1-2, with 9 bases fitting TRBD1. V was pared by 0 bases and J by 1 base, with 7 bases of the junction left unmatched. The CDR3 covers 17 residues. CDR1 SGHDT and CDR2 YYEEEE come from the germline V gene. The CDR3: CASSLGDRGFLNYGYTF. For the CDR3, the DNA is TGTGCCAGCAGCTTGGGTGACAGGGGGTTTCTTAACTATGGCTACACCTTC.

The rearrangement links TRBV6-1 to TRBJ2-1, with 8 bases aligning to TRBD1. Per germline, CDR1 MNHNS and CDR2 SASEGT. Germline trimming cut 6 bases from V and 4 bases from J; bases unmatched to any gene: 5. The CDR3 has 14 amino acids. The CDR3 nucleotides are TGTGCCAGCAGGGACAGGGATGCATACAATGAGCAGTTCTTC. Amino acids: CASRDRDAYNEQFF.

Only a few counts were recorded for this clone. V gene TRBV18 combines with J gene TRBJ1-3; 11 bases map to TRBD1. The CDR3 has 17 residues. The junction had 8 bases not matched to a gene; V was cut back by 5 bases and J by 2 bases. The germline CDR1 and CDR2 sequences are KGHSH and LQKENI. CDR3 region: CASSILPGQGAGNTIYF. DNA of the CDR3: TGTGCCAGCTCAATTCTACCGGGACAGGGGGCTGGAAACACCATATATTTT.

CDR3 DNA: TGCGCCAGCAGTTATGCGGGGGTCCCCGCGGGGGAGCTGTTTTTT. The encoded protein is CASSYAGVPAGELFF. The V call is TRBV5-1, the J call TRBJ2-2; 7 bases agree with TRBD2. After removal of 5 bases from V and 8 bases from J, the junction contained 12 bases not matched to a gene. From germline, CDR1 is SGHRS and CDR2 YFSETQ. This CDR3 is built from 15 residues.

V usage is TRBV27 and J usage is TRBJ2-7; 8 nucleotides align to TRBD1. The ends lost 5 bases at V and 3 bases at J; junction bases unmatched: 3. Germline V gene data show CDR1 as MNHEY and CDR2 as SMNVEV (reference sequence). The CDR3 sequence is 13 residues long. CDR3 sequence: CASSLGTGYEQYF. For the CDR3, the DNA is TGTGCCAGCAGTCTCGGGACAGGCTACGAGCAGTACTTC.

V usage is TRBV19 and J usage is TRBJ1-2, with D perhaps TRBD1 (6 bases). CDR3 length: 14 residues. Germline lookup yields CDR1 LNHDA and CDR2 SQIVND (reference sequence). Trimming removed 7 bases from V and 3 bases from J, with 15 bases in between. In DNA form, the CDR3 reads TGTGCCAGTACCCCGACAGGACGGGACTATGGCTACACCTTC. Its protein product is CASTPTGRDYGYTF.

In its sample, this clone was seen a few times. V and J are TRBV28 and TRBJ1-1; the D gene is possibly TRBD1 (5 bases). The germline V gene has CDR1 MDHEN and CDR2 SYDVKM. V dropped 4 bases and J dropped 7 bases, with 10 bases sitting between them. The CDR3 is 12 amino acids. The CDR3 is CASSYRQLEAFF. Written as DNA, the CDR3 is TGTGCCAGCAGTTACCGACAGCTTGAAGCTTTCTTT.

The J gene is TRBJ2-7, the V gene TRBV11-3; 7 bases agree with TRBD2. With 3 bases clipped from V and 6 bases from J, the junction kept 8 bases outside the gene matches. The CDR3 has 14 amino acids. The germline CDR1 and CDR2 sequences are SGHNT and YENEEA. CDR3: CASSFGLGSTEQYF. The CDR3 DNA is TGTGCCAGCAGCTTTGGACTAGGCTCGACCGAGCAGTACTTC.

The chain uses TRBV7-9 and TRBJ2-7, with 9 bases that match TRBD2. CDR3 length equals 16 residues. Germline CDR1 and CDR2: SEHNR and FQNEAQ (reference sequence). J was trimmed by 2 bases and V by 4 bases; bases with no gene match: 9. CDR3 DNA sequence: TGTGCCAGCAGCTCGATAGCGGGAGTCCCCCCCTACGAGCAGTACTTC. Protein: CASSSIAGVPPYEQYF. Variable domain in full (rest from reference TRBV7-9 and TRBJ2-7): DTGVSQNPRHKITKRGQNVTFRCDPISEHNRLYWYRQTLGQGPEFLTYFQNEAQLEKSRLLSDRFSAERPKGSFSTLEIQRTEQGDSAMYLCASSSIAGVPPYEQYFGPGTRLTVT.

The genes are TRBV7-8 and TRBJ1-1; 9 positions agree with TRBD1. The junction had 9 bases not matched to a gene; V was cut back by 2 bases and J by 11 bases. Per germline, CDR1 SGHVS and CDR2 FQNEAQ. The CDR3 is made up of 14 amino acids. CDR3 sequence: CASSLRDRDLKAFF. The CDR3 DNA follows: TGTGCCAGCAGCTTAAGGGACAGGGACTTAAAGGCTTTCTTT. Looking up the rest from reference TRBV7-8 and TRBJ1-1 gives the full variable domain: GAGVSQSPRYKVAKRGQDVALRCDPISGHVSLFWYQQALGQGPEFLTYFQNEAQLDKSGLPSDRFFAERPEGSVSTLKIQRTQQEDSAVYLCASSLRDRDLKAFFGQGTRLTVV.

Only a few counts were recorded for this clone. V gene TRBV5-1 combines with J gene TRBJ2-7, with a possible D match to TRBD1 (6 bases). V dropped 1 base and J dropped 2 bases, with 10 bases sitting between them. This CDR3 is 14 amino acids long. Germline V gene data show CDR1 as SGHRS and CDR2 as YFSETQ. Written as DNA, the CDR3 is TGCGCCAGCAGCTTGAGTGCAGGGGCCTACGAGCAGTACTTC. This encodes CASSLSAGAYEQYF.